These 25 T cell receptor beta chains originate from one sample sequenced in a study of T cell repertoires in cytomegalovirus infection. From the reads, TCRdb called clonotypes with MiXCR, one entry per CDR3 protein. The profile shows 200,000 to 250,000 distinct CDR3 sequences, 22% of them singletons. Sequenced sample: CD8+ T cells from PBMCs. The receptors were gathered from a human donor in good health (CMV status not recorded). Some clones in this sample may be carry-over from other donors' samples.

The chain combines TRBV28 with TRBJ2-5; a weak D match, TRBD1 (5 bases). The V end was cut by 5 bases, the J end by 7 bases, with 17 bases between. CDR1 and CDR2 from the germline V gene are MDHEN and SYDVKM. The CDR3 length is 14 residues. The CDR3 nucleotides are TGTGCCAGCAGTACACCCCGGCAGGGTCCGACCCAGTACTTC. Its translation: CASSTPRQGPTQYF. Looking up the rest from reference TRBV28 and TRBJ2-5 gives the full variable domain: DVKVTQSSRYLVKRTGEKVFLECVQDMDHENMFWYRQDPGLGLRLIYFSYDVKMKEKGDIPEGYSVSREKKERFSLILESASTNQTSMYLCASSTPRQGPTQYFGPGTRLLVL.

This clonotype was picked up a small number of times. This chain links TRBV28 with TRBJ2-3; D might be TRBD1 or TRBD2, each matching 6 bases. Germline V CDR1 and CDR2: MDHEN, SYDVKM. This CDR3 is built from 12 residues. V was shortened by 6 bases and J by 4 bases, with 8 bases between the two germline ends. DNA for the CDR3: TGTGCCAGCAGAAGGGGGGCAGATACGCAGTATTTT. This encodes CASRRGADTQYF.

At least ten counts were recorded for this clonotype. The chain joins TRBV27 to TRBJ2-1; D is ambiguous. Trimming removed 3 bases from V and 3 bases from J, with 15 bases in between. The CDR3 has 16 amino acids. CDR1 is MNHEY, CDR2 SMNVEV, per germline (reference sequence). CDR3 bases: TGTGCCAGCAGTTTGCAGCTCGGTCTAGGCTACAATGAGCAGTTCTTC. Translation: CASSLQLGLGYNEQFF.

The genes are TRBV2 and TRBJ1-1, with D unclear. V was cut by 5 bases and J by 1 base, with 8 bases left in between. Per germline, CDR1 SNHLY and CDR2 FYNNEI. The CDR3 has 13 amino acids. CDR3 region: CASSPQANTEAFF. The CDR3 nucleotides read TGTGCCAGCAGTCCTCAGGCGAACACTGAAGCTTTCTTT.

The chain links TRBV14 to TRBJ2-2; D is uncertain. V was pared by 0 bases and J by 5 bases, with 7 bases between. This CDR3 has 14 amino acids. Germline V gene data show CDR1 as SGHDN and CDR2 as FVKESK. The CDR3 DNA follows: TGTGCCAGCAGCCAAGAAGCCTTAACCGGGGAGCTGTTTTTT. As protein: CASSQEALTGELFF.

The V and J genes are TRBV24-1 and TRBJ1-2; no definite D call. CDR1 and CDR2 (germline): KGHDR, SFDVKD. V was pared by 0 bases and J by 7 bases, with 5 bases between. The CDR3 has 12 amino acids. The DNA of the CDR3 is TGTGCCACCAGTGATTTGGGCGGTGGCTACACCTTC. This gives the protein CATSDLGGGYTF.

This chain connects TRBV27 to TRBJ2-1; the D gene is possibly TRBD2 (6 bases). The V end was cut by 5 bases, the J end by 0 bases, with 17 bases between. CDR1 MNHEY and CDR2 SMNVEV come from the germline V gene (reference sequence). CDR3 length: 17 amino acids. The CDR3 sequence is CASSPLGGVSSYNEQFF. The DNA of the CDR3 is TGTGCCAGCAGTCCCCTCGGGGGTGTAAGCTCCTACAATGAGCAGTTCTTC.

In the case of this clonotype: The junction shows a germline mismatch at one end, possibly a read error. This chain joins TRBV7-2 and TRBJ1-4; possible D gene TRBD1, 5 bases. This CDR3 region has 14 residues. Germline V gene data show CDR1 as SGHTA and CDR2 as FQGNSA. The CDR3 loop is CASSLVRGGEKLFF. CDR3 DNA: TGTGCCAGCAGCTTAGTAAGGGGCGGTGAAAAATTGTTTTTT.

This clonotype was seen a few times. The chain employs TRBV28 and TRBJ1-2, with D hard to call. V gave up 6 bases and J gave up 4 bases, with 6 bases separating them. The germline V gene encodes CDR1 MDHEN and CDR2 SYDVKM. The CDR3 is 11 amino acids. CDR3 DNA sequence: TGTGCCAGCAGCTTGAGCTATGGCTACACCTTC. It yields the protein CASSLSYGYTF.

This clonotype has a handful of counts. The rearrangement joins TRBV10-3 to TRBJ1-1; weak D call: TRBD1 (6 bases). V was cut by 2 bases and J by 3 bases, with 7 bases left in between. The CDR3 is made up of 13 amino acids. Germline CDR1 and CDR2: ENHRY and SYGVKD. The CDR3 nucleotides are TGTGCCATCAGTGAGGAGGGGGACACTGAAGCTTTCTTT. Translated, it gives CAISEEGDTEAFF.

For this clonotype: One junction end disagrees with the germline gene, perhaps due to a read error. The J gene is TRBJ1-2, the V gene TRBV19; 7 positions match TRBD1. Germline V gene lookup returns CDR1 LNHDA and CDR2 SQIVND (reference sequence). The CDR3 loop spans 14 amino acids. CDR3 residues: CASSLSGQNYSYTF. CDR3 DNA: TGTGCCAGTAGTTTATCGGGACAGAACTATAGCTACACCTTC.

This clonotype was recorded a few times. The V and J genes are TRBV29-1 and TRBJ1-2; TRBD1 matches at 8 bases. The CDR3 loop spans 14 amino acids. Trimming cost V 4 bases and J 6 bases; bases outside gene matches: 10. CDR1 and CDR2 (germline): SQVTM, ANQGSEA. The CDR3 protein is CSVARRGQVDGYTF. The CDR3 DNA is TGCAGCGTTGCTCGCAGGGGGCAAGTGGATGGCTACACCTTC.

This clonotype was counted a few times. The V gene is TRBV30, the J gene TRBJ1-5; no reliable D call. V lost 2 bases to trimming and J lost 0 bases, with 11 bases between them. The CDR3 consists of 15 residues. Germline V gene data show CDR1 as GTSNPN and CDR2 as SVGIG (reference sequence). The DNA of the CDR3 is TGTGCCTGGAGTAGCAAGACACATAGCAATCAGCCCCAGCATTTT. Translated: CAWSSKTHSNQPQHF.

The chain carries TRBV14 and TRBJ1-4; TRBD1 matches at 10 bases. CDR3 size: 14 residues. The junction had 5 bases not matched to a gene; V was cut back by 5 bases and J by 8 bases. Germline lookup yields CDR1 SGHDN and CDR2 FVKESK. The CDR3, as DNA: TGTGCCAGCAGCTGGGGACAGGGGCACGAAAAACTGTTTTTT. The encoded protein is CASSWGQGHEKLFF. The variable domain in full, with the rest retrieved from reference TRBV14 and TRBJ1-4, is EAGVTQFPSHSVIEKGQTVTLRCDPISGHDNLYWYRRVMGKEIKFLLHFVKESKQDESGMPNNRFLAERTGGTYSTLKVQPAELEDSGVYFCASSWGQGHEKLFFGSGTQLSVL.

With regard to this clonotype: The junction and the germline gene differ at one end; a read error may be behind it. The gene calls are TRBV5-5 and TRBJ2-7, with D uncertain. CDR3 length: 14 amino acids. CDR1 and CDR2 from the germline V gene are SGHKS and YYEKEE (reference sequence). CDR3 sequence: CVSSAAGPPHEQYF. The CDR3 nucleotides are TGTGTCAGCAGCGCAGCTGGGCCCCCCCACGAGCAGTACTTC.

This clonotype was counted only a few times. The chain has TRBV20-1 and TRBJ1-5; 9 bases are a match to TRBD1. This CDR3 has 15 residues. After removal of 0 bases from V and 6 bases from J, the junction contained 6 bases not matched to a gene. The germline gives CDR1 DFQATT, CDR2 SNEGSKA (reference sequence). DNA of the CDR3: TGCAGTGCTAGAGACCCGGGACAGGGTTTTCAGCCCCAGCATTTT. Protein sequence: CSARDPGQGFQPQHF.

V and J are TRBV11-2 and TRBJ2-3, with unresolved D. The CDR3 has 14 amino acids. The V end lost 1 base, the J end lost 2 bases, and 7 bases lay between the germline ends. CDR1 SGHAT and CDR2 FQNNGV come from the germline V gene. The CDR3: CASSLGIITDTQYF. In nucleotides, the CDR3 is TGTGCCAGCAGCTTAGGAATTATCACAGATACGCAGTATTTT.

This clonotype was counted at least ten times. The V gene is TRBV19, the J gene TRBJ2-3, with TRBD2 matching 14 bases. V was pared by 8 bases and J by 2 bases, with 6 bases of the junction left unmatched. Germline V gene lookup returns CDR1 LNHDA and CDR2 SQIVND (reference sequence). This CDR3 comprises 16 residues. CDR3 sequence (DNA): TGTGCCAGTTCGGGACTAGCGGGAGTCACCACAGATACGCAGTATTTT. This encodes CASSGLAGVTTDTQYF.

A few counts support this clonotype. This rearrangement joins TRBV5-1 to TRBJ1-5, with D perhaps matching TRBD1 (6 bases). CDR3 length: 15 residues. With 0 bases removed from V and 2 bases from J, the gap between germline ends came to 9 bases. CDR1 and CDR2 (germline): SGHRS, YFSETQ. The chain's CDR3 is CASSLEGGGNQPQHF. CDR3 nucleotides: TGCGCCAGCAGCTTGGAGGGGGGCGGCAATCAGCCCCAGCATTTT.

This clonotype showed up just once. The chain couples TRBV27 to TRBJ2-5, with D uncertain. Germline V CDR1 and CDR2: MNHEY, SMNVEV (reference sequence). This CDR3 has 13 amino acids. V was trimmed by 6 bases and J by 5 bases, leaving 13 bases between them. As DNA, the CDR3 is TGTGCCAGCAGCACACTCCTCCAGGAGACCCAGTACTTC. Its protein product is CASSTLLQETQYF.

This chain uses TRBV11-2 with TRBJ2-5; 11 bases are shared with TRBD1. CDR1 SGHAT and CDR2 FQNNGV come from the germline V gene. The CDR3 consists of 16 residues. V shed 5 bases and J 2 bases; nucleotides not matched to a gene: 7. DNA of the CDR3: TGTGCCAGCAGCCGTTTCCGGGACAGGGGGCAAGAGACCCAGTACTTC. This sequence encodes CASSRFRDRGQETQYF.

The chain links TRBV5-6 to TRBJ2-1; TRBD2 matches 8 bases. The germline V gene has CDR1 SGHDT and CDR2 YYEEEE. V trimming: 3 bases; J trimming: 8 bases; junction bases outside the gene matches: 1. The CDR3 runs 12 residues. The CDR3 nucleotides read TGTGCCAGCAGCTCGGGGGGGCATGAGCAGTTCTTC. It specifies CASSSGGHEQFF.

The gene calls are TRBV5-1 and TRBJ2-2; D is perhaps TRBD1 or TRBD2 (5 bases each). CDR1 is SGHRS and CDR2 is YFSETQ in the germline V gene. Trimming removed 9 bases at V and 5 bases at J, with 11 bases between. The CDR3 runs 12 residues. The DNA of the CDR3 is TGCGCCACCAGGGACGTAACCGGGGAGCTGTTTTTT. It is translated as CATRDVTGELFF.

The chain recombines TRBV11-2 with TRBJ1-4; 8 bases agree with TRBD1. J lost 8 bases, V lost 1 base, and 6 bases had no gene match. The CDR3 length is 15 residues. The germline gives CDR1 SGHAT, CDR2 FQNNGV. Here the CDR3 DNA reads TGTGCCAGCAGCTTAGTAGGGACAGGAGGGGAAAAACTGTTTTTT. Amino acid sequence: CASSLVGTGGEKLFF.

This clonotype was counted ten times or more. The CDR3 bases are TGTGCCAGCAGCTTACTGGACAGGAGCTCCTACGAGCAGTACTTC. As protein: CASSLLDRSSYEQYF. The chain recombines TRBV7-8 with TRBJ2-7; TRBD1 matches at 7 bases. Trimming cost V 2 bases and J 0 bases; bases outside gene matches: 4. The germline V gene encodes CDR1 SGHVS and CDR2 FQNEAQ. The CDR3 runs 15 residues.